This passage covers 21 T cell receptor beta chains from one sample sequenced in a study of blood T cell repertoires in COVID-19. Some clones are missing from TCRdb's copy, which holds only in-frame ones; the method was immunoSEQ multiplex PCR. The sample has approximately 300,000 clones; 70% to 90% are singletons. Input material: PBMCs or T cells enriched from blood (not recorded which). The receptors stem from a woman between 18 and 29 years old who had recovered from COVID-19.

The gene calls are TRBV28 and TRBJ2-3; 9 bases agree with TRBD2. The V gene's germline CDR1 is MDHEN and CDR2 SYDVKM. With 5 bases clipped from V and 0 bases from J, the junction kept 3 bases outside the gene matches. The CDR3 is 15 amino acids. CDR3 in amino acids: CASSVLAGSTDTQYF. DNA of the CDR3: TGTGCCAGCAGTGTTCTAGCGGGAAGCACAGATACGCAGTATTTT.

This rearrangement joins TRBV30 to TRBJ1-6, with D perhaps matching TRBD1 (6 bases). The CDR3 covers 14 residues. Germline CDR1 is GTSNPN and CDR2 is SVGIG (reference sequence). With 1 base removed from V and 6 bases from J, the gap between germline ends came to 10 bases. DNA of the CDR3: TGTGCCTGGAGTGAGGGGGTCTTTAATTCACCCCTCCACTTT. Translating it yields CAWSEGVFNSPLHF. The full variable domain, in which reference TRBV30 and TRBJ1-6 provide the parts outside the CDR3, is SQTIHQWPATLVQPVGSPLSLECTVEGTSNPNLYWYRQAAGRGLQLLFYSVGIGQISSEVPQNLSASRPQDRQFILSSKKLLLSDSGFYLCAWSEGVFNSPLHFGNGTRLTVT.

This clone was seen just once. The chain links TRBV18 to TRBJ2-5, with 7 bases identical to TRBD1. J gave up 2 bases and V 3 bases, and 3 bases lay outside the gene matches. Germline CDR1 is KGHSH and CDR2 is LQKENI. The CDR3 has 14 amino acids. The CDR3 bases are TGTGCCAGCTCACCGGGACAGAGACAAGAGACCCAGTACTTC. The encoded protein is CASSPGQRQETQYF.

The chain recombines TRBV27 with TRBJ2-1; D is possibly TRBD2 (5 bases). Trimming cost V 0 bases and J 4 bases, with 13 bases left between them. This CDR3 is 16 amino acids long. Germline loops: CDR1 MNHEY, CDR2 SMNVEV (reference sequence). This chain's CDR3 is CASSLSTLSGYNEQFF. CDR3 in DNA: TGTGCCAGCAGTTTATCTACCCTAAGCGGATACAATGAGCAGTTCTTC.

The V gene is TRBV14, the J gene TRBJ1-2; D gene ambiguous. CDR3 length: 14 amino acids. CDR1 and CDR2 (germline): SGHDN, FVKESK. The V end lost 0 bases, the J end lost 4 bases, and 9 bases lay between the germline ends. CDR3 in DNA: TGTGCCAGCAGCCAAGATCCGAGGGCCTATGGCTACACCTTC. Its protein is CASSQDPRAYGYTF.

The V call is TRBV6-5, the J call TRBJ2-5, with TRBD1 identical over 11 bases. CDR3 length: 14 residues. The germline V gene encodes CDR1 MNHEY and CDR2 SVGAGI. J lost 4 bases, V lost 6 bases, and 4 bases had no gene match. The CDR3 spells CASSPGQGGETQYF. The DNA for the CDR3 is TGTGCCAGCAGCCCGGGACAGGGGGGAGAGACCCAGTACTTC.

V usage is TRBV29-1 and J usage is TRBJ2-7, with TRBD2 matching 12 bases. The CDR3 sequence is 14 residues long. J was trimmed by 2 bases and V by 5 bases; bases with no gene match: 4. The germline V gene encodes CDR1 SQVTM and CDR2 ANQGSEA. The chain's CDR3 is CSVMTSGGPYEQYF. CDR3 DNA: TGCAGCGTTATGACTAGCGGGGGTCCCTACGAGCAGTACTTC.

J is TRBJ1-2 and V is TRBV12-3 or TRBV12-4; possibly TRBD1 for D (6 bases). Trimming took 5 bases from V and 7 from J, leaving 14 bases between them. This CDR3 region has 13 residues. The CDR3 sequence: CASSHPGAGGYTF. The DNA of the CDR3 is TGTGCCAGCAGTCACCCAGGGGCGGGTGGCTACACCTTC.

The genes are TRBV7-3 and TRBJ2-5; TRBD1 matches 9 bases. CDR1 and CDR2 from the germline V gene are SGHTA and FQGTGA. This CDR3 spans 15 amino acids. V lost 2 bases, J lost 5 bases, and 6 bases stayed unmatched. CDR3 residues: CASSLGGQGGETQYF. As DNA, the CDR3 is TGTGCCAGCAGCTTAGGGGGACAGGGCGGCGAGACCCAGTACTTC.

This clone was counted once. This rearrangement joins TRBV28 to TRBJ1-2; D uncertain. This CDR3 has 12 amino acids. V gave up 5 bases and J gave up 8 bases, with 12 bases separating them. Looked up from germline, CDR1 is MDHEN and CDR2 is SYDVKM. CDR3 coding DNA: TGTGCCAGCAGTCTACCCGCTAGGGGCTACACCTTC. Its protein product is CASSLPARGYTF.

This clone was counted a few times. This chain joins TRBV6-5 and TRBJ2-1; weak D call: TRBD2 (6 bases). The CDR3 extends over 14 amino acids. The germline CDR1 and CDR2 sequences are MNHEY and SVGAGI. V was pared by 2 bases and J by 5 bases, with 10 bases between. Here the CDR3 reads CASSYGGLDNEQFF. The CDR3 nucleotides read TGTGCCAGCAGTTACGGGGGACTGGACAATGAGCAGTTCTTC.

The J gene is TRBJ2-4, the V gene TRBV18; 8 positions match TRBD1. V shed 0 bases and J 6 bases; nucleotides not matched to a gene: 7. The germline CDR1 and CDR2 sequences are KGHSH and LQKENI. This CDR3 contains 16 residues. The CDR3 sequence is CASSPPGQGAANIQYF. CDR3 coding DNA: TGTGCCAGCTCACCACCGGGGCAGGGGGCGGCAAACATTCAGTACTTC.

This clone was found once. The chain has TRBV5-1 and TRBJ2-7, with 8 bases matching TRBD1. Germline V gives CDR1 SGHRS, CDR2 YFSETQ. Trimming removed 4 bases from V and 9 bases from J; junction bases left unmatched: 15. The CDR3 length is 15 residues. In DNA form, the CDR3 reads TGCGCCAGCAGCGCTTCCGGGACAGGCAGTATCGGGCAGTACTTC. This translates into CASSASGTGSIGQYF.

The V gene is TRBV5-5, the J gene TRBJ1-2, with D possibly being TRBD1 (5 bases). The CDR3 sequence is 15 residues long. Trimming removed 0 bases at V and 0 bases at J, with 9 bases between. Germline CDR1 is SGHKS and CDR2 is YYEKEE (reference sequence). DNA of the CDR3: TGTGCCAGCAGCTTGGACAGGCAAGCTAACTATGGCTACACCTTC. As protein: CASSLDRQANYGYTF.

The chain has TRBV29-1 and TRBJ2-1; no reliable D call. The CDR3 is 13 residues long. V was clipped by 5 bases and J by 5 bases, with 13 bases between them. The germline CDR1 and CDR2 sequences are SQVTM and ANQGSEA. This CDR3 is CSVRLVTHNEQFF. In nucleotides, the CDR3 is TGCAGCGTTCGACTTGTAACGCACAATGAGCAGTTCTTC.

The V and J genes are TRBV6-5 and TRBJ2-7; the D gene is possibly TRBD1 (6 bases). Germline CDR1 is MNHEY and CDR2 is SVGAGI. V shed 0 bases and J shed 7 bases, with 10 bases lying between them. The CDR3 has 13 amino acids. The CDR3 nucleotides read TGTGCCAGCAGTTACTCGAGTCAGGGGGAGCAGTACTTC. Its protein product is CASSYSSQGEQYF.

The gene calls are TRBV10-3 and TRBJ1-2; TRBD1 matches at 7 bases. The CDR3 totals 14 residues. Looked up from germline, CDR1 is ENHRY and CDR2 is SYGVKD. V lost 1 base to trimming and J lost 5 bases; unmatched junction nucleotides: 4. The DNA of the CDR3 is TGTGCCATCAGTGAGTGGGAACAGGGGTATGGCTACACCTTC. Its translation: CAISEWEQGYGYTF.

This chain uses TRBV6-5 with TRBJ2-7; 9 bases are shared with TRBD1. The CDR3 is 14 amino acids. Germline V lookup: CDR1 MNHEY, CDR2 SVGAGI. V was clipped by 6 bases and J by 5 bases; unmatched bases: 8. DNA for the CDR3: TGTGCCAGCAGCCCCGGGGACAGGGTCCACGAGCAGTACTTC. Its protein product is CASSPGDRVHEQYF.

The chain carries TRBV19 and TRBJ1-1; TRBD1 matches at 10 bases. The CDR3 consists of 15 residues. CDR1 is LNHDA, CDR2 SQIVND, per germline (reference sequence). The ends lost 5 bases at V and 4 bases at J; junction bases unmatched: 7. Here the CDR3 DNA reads TGTGCCAGTAGTCCCCTGGGACAGGGGTTCACTGAAGCTTTCTTT. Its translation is CASSPLGQGFTEAFF. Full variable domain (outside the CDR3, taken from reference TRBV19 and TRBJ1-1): DGGITQSPKYLFRKEGQNVTLSCEQNLNHDAMYWYRQDPGQGLRLIYYSQIVNDFQKGDIAEGYSVSREKKESFPLTVTSAQKNPTAFYLCASSPLGQGFTEAFFGQGTRLTVV.

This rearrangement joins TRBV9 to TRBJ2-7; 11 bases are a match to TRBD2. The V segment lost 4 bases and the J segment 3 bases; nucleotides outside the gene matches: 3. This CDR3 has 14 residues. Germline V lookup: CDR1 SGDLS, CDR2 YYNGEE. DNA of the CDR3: TGTGCCAGCAGCTCGGGGACTAGCGGCTACGAGCAGTACTTC. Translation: CASSSGTSGYEQYF.

CDR3 sequence reads: CASSDFGTSGLYEQYF. Written as DNA, the CDR3 is TGTGCCAGCAGTGACTTCGGGACTAGCGGTTTATACGAGCAGTACTTC. The chain joins TRBV6-1 to TRBJ2-7; 11 bases line up with TRBD2. The germline V gene encodes CDR1 MNHNS and CDR2 SASEGT. The junction had 8 bases not matched to a gene; V was cut back by 3 bases and J by 4 bases. The CDR3 has 16 residues.